The clone carrying this T cell receptor beta chain appeared many times. The data were taken from a study of T cells after yellow fever vaccination. Via MiXCR, TCRdb re-called the 5' RACE reads, giving one row per CDR3 protein. The data hold 350,000 or so distinct CDR3 sequences, with less than 9.5% observed a single time. This clonotype originated in a man in his late teens or twenties who received the YFV17D yellow fever vaccine. The sequencing used PBMCs, collected about 49 days after the first yellow fever vaccination.

The CDR3 protein is CASSQEPSGGPYGYTF. The CDR3 DNA reads as TGCGCCAGCAGCCAAGAACCCTCAGGGGGCCCCTATGGCTACACCTTC. The V and J genes are TRBV4-3 and TRBJ1-2, with 8 bases aligning to TRBD1. CDR3 length: 16 amino acids. Germline CDR1 is LGHNA and CDR2 is YSLEER. V dropped 0 bases and J dropped 4; count of bases not matched to a gene: 7.